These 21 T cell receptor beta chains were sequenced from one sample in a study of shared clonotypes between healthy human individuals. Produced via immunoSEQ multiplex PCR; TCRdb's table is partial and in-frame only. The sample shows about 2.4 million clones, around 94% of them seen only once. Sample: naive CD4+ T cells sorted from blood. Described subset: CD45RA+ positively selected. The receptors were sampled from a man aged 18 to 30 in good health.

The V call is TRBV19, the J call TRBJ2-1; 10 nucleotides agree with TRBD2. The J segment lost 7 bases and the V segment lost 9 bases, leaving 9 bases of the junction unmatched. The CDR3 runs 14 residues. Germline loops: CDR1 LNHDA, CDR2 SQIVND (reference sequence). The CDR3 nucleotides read TGTGCCAGCACAGCGGGAGGGCCGGGGAATGAGCAGTTCTTC. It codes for CASTAGGPGNEQFF. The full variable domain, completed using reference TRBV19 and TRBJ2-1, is DGGITQSPKYLFRKEGQNVTLSCEQNLNHDAMYWYRQDPGQGLRLIYYSQIVNDFQKGDIAEGYSVSREKKESFPLTVTSAQKNPTAFYLCASTAGGPGNEQFFGPGTRLTVL.

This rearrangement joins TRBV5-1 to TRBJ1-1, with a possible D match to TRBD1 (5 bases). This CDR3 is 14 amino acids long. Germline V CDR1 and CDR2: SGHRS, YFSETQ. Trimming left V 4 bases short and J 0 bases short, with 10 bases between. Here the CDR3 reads CASSQGSLNTEAFF. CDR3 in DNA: TGCGCCAGCAGCCAGGGATCTTTGAACACTGAAGCTTTCTTT.

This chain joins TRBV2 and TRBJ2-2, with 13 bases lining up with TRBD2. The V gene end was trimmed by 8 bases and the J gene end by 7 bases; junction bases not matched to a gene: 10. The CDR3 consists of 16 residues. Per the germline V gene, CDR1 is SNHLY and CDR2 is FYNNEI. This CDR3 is CASLGLAGVMGGELFF. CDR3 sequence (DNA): TGTGCCAGCCTTGGACTAGCGGGAGTGATGGGCGGGGAGCTGTTTTTT.

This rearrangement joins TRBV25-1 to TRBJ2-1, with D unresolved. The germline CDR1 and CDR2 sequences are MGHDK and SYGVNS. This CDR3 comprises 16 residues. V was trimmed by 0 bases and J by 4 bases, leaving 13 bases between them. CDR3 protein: CASSEYRRSSYNEQFF. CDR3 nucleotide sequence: TGTGCCAGCAGTGAATATCGGCGATCAAGTTACAATGAGCAGTTCTTC. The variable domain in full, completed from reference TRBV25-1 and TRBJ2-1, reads EADIYQTPRYLVIGTGKKITLECSQTMGHDKMYWYQQDPGMELHLIHYSYGVNSTEKGDLSSESTVSRIRTEHFPLTLESARPSHTSQYLCASSEYRRSSYNEQFFGPGTRLTVL.

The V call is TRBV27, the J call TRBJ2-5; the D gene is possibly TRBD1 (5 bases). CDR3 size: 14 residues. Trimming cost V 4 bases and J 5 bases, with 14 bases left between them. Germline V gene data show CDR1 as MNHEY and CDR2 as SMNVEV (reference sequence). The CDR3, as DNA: TGTGCCAGCAGTTCGAAGGGGTTTACGGAGACCCAGTACTTC. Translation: CASSSKGFTETQYF.

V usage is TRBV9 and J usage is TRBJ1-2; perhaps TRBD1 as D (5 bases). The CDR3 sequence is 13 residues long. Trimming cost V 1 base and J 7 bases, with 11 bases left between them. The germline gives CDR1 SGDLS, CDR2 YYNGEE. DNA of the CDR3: TGTGCCAGCAGCGTAATGGCAGGGATTGGCTACACCTTC. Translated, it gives CASSVMAGIGYTF.

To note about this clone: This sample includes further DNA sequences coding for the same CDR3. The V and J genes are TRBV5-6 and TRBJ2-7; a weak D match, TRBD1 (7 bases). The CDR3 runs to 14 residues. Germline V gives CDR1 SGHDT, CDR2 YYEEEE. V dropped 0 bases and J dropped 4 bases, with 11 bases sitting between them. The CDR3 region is CASSLGRGRYEQYF. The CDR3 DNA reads TGTGCCAGCAGCTTGGGGAGGGGGCGGTACGAGCAGTACTTC.

CDR3 amino acids: CALSLGYEQYF. The CDR3 DNA sequence: TGTGCCCTTTCGCTGGGATACGAGCAGTACTTC. V and J are TRBV27 and TRBJ2-7; D not resolved. The ends were cut back, 11 bases at V and 4 bases at J, with 12 bases in the middle. Germline V gene data show CDR1 as MNHEY and CDR2 as SMNVEV (reference sequence). The CDR3 is 11 residues long.

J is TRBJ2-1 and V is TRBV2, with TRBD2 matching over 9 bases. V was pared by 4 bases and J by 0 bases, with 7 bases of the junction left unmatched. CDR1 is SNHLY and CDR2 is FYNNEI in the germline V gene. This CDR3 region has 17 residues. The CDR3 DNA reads TGTGCCAGCAGTGCCCTCGGGCGGGAGGGCTCCTACAATGAGCAGTTCTTC. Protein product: CASSALGREGSYNEQFF.

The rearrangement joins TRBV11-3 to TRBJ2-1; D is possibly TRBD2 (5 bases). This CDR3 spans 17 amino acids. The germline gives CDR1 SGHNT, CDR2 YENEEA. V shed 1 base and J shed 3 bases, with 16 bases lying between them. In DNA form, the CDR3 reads TGTGCCAGCAGCTTAGCTACGGGCCTCGGGAACTACAATGAGCAGTTCTTC. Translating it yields CASSLATGLGNYNEQFF.

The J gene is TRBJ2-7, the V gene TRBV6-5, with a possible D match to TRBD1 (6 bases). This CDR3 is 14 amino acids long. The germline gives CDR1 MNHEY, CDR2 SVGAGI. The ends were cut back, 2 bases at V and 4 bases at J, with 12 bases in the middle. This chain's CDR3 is CASSYKGVEYEQYF. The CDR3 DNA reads TGTGCCAGCAGTTACAAGGGGGTGGAGTACGAGCAGTACTTC.

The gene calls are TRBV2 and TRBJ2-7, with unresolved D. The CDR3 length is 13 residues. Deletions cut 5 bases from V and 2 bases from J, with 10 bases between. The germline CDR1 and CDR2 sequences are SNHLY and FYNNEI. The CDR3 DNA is TGTGCCAGCAGTCACAGTGAGACCTACGAGCAGTACTTC. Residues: CASSHSETYEQYF.

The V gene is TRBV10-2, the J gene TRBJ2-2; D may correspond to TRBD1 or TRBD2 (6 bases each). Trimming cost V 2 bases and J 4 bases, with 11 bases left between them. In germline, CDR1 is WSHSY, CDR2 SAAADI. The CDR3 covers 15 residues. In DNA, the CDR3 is TGCGCCAGCAGTGAGGGGGGGCTTCGCACCGGGGAGCTGTTTTTT. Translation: CASSEGGLRTGELFF.

This chain's CDR3 is CAISDPEGLGDQPQHF. DNA of the CDR3: TGTGCCATCAGTGACCCTGAAGGTTTAGGGGATCAGCCCCAGCATTTT. The chain has TRBV10-3 and TRBJ1-5; D is possibly TRBD1 (5 bases). The germline V and J ends were trimmed by 3 bases and 5 bases, with 17 bases remaining between them. The CDR3 has 16 amino acids. The V gene's germline CDR1 is ENHRY and CDR2 SYGVKD.

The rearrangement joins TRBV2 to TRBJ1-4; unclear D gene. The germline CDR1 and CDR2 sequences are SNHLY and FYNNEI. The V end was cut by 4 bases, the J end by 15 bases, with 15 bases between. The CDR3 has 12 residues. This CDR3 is CASSGVGVPVFF. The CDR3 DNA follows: TGTGCCAGCAGTGGGGTTGGGGTCCCCGTGTTTTTT.

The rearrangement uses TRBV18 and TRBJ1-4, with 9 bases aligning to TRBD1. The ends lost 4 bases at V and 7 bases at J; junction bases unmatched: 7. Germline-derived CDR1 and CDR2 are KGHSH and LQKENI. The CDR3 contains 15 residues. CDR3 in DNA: TGTGCCAGCTCACAATCCGGGACAGGGACTGAAAAACTGTTTTTT. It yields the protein CASSQSGTGTEKLFF.

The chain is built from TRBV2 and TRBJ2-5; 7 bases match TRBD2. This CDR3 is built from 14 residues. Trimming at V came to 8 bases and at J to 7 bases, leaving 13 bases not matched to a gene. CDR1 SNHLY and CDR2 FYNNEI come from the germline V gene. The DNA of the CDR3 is TGTGCCAGCGGGGCGGGAGCAATCGTCGGGACCCAGTACTTC. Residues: CASGAGAIVGTQYF.

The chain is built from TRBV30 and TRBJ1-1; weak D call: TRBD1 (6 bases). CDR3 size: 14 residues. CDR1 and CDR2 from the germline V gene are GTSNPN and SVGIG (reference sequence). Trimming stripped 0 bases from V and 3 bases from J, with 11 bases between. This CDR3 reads CAWSVNREYTEAFF. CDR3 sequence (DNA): TGTGCCTGGAGTGTAAACAGGGAGTACACTGAAGCTTTCTTT. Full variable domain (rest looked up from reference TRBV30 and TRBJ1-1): SQTIHQWPATLVQPVGSPLSLECTVEGTSNPNLYWYRQAAGRGLQLLFYSVGIGQISSEVPQNLSASRPQDRQFILSSKKLLLSDSGFYLCAWSVNREYTEAFFGQGTRLTVV.

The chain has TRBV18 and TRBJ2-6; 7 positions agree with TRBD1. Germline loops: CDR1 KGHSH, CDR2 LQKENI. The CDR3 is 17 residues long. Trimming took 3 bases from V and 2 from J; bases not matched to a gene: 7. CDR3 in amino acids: CASSPQTGRTGANVLTF. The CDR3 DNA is TGTGCCAGCTCACCCCAGACAGGGCGGACTGGGGCCAACGTCCTGACTTTC.

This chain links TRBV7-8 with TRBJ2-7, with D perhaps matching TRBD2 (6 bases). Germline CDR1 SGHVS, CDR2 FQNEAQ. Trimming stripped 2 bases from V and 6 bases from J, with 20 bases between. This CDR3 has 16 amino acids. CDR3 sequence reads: CASSLSAGTSKGEQYF. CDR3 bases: TGTGCCAGCAGCTTAAGCGCGGGGACCTCAAAGGGCGAGCAGTACTTC.

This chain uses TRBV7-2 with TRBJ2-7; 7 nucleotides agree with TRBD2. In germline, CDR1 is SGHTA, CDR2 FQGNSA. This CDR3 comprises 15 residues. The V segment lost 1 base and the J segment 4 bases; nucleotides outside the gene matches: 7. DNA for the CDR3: TGTGCCAGCAGCTTAGATCGCGGGAGCTTTTACGAGCAGTACTTC. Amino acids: CASSLDRGSFYEQYF.